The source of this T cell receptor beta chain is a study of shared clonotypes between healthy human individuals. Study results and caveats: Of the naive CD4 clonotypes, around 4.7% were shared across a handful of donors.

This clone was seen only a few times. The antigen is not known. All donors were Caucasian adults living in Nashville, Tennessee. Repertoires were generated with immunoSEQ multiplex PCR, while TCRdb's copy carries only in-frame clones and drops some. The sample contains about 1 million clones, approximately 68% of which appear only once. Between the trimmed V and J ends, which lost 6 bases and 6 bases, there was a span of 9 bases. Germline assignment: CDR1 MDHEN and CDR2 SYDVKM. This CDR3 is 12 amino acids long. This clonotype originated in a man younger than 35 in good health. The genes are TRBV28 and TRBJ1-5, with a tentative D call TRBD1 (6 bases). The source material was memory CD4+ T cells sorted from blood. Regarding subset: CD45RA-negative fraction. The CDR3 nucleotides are TGTGCCAGCAGCGTACAGGGTCAGCCCCAGCATTTT. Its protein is CASSVQGQPQHF.